Shown below are 18 T cell receptor beta chains from a single sample sequenced in a study of blood T cells in healthy people across ages. The second PCR ran about 6 to 11 cycles with a sample-barcoded 5' primer and J-beta primers. MiXCR, run by TCRdb on the 5' RACE reads, gives a single entry per CDR3 protein. The sample records approximately 1.5 million distinct CDR3 sequences, roughly 32% being singletons. The sequenced sample was blood. All receptors come from a young woman in good health.

This clonotype showed up just a few times. The rearrangement links TRBV29-1 to TRBJ1-5; D might be TRBD1 (5 bases). Germline V gene data show CDR1 as SQVTM and CDR2 as ANQGSEA. The ends were cut back, 8 bases at V and 2 bases at J, with 10 bases in the middle. The CDR3 is 12 amino acids. CDR3 amino acids: CSIREGNQPQHF. The CDR3 DNA follows: TGCAGCATCAGGGAGGGCAATCAGCCCCAGCATTTT.

The J gene is TRBJ2-7, the V gene TRBV13; no clear D gene. Germline V gene lookup returns CDR1 PRHDT and CDR2 FYEKMQ (reference sequence). Trimming took 4 bases from V and 2 from J, leaving 9 bases between them. The CDR3 has 13 amino acids. Here the CDR3 DNA reads TGTGCCAGCAGCTGGACCAGAACCTACGAGCAGTACTTC. This sequence encodes CASSWTRTYEQYF.

The V call is TRBV19, the J call TRBJ2-1; D is uncertain. V lost 3 bases to trimming and J lost 9 bases, with 6 bases between them. The CDR3 length is 11 residues. In germline, CDR1 is LNHDA, CDR2 SQIVND (reference sequence). The DNA for the CDR3 is TGTGCCAGTAGTATCCTCACTGAGCAGTTCTTC. Amino acids: CASSILTEQFF.

This clonotype has only a few counts. This chain links TRBV6-6 with TRBJ1-1; 7 bases agree with TRBD1. The CDR3 totals 12 residues. Losses at the gene ends were 4 bases for V and 10 bases for J; bases not matched to a gene: 6. Germline V gives CDR1 MNHNY, CDR2 SVGAGI (reference sequence). CDR3 residues: CASSFTGVLAFF. Here the CDR3 DNA reads TGTGCCAGCAGTTTCACAGGGGTTCTAGCTTTCTTT.

In its sample, this clonotype was seen a few times. The CDR3 bases are TGCAGCGTCGTTAAGGGGCAGGGGAGGAACACTGAAGCTTTCTTT. This encodes CSVVKGQGRNTEAFF. The chain uses TRBV29-1 and TRBJ1-1, with TRBD1 as a possible D gene (6 bases). Germline V gives CDR1 SQVTM, CDR2 ANQGSEA. The CDR3 extends over 15 amino acids. The V gene lost 6 bases and the J gene lost 1 base, with 18 bases spanning the gap.

The V gene is TRBV6-5, the J gene TRBJ2-5; 8 bases are shared with TRBD2. Germline loops: CDR1 MNHEY, CDR2 SVGAGI. Germline trimming cut 6 bases from V and 4 bases from J; bases unmatched to any gene: 10. CDR3 size: 15 residues. CDR3 amino acids: CASRGSGISLETQYF. In DNA, the CDR3 is TGTGCCAGCAGGGGTAGCGGGATTAGTCTAGAGACCCAGTACTTC.

This sequence joins TRBV15 and TRBJ1-4; no definite D call. The CDR3 runs 13 residues. Germline-derived CDR1 and CDR2 are LNHNV and YYDKDF (reference sequence). Trimming pared 1 base from V and 6 bases from J, leaving 6 bases between. In DNA, the CDR3 is TGTGCCACCAGCAGAGTCTTCGATGAAAAACTGTTTTTT. Protein sequence: CATSRVFDEKLFF.

The V call is TRBV7-2, the J call TRBJ2-3; tentatively, D is TRBD2 (7 bases). V dropped 5 bases and J dropped 2 bases, with 14 bases sitting between them. CDR3 size: 15 residues. Germline-derived CDR1 and CDR2 are SGHTA and FQGNSA. The chain's CDR3 is CASSRRGGYTDTQYF. CDR3 sequence (DNA): TGTGCCAGCAGCCGAAGGGGGGGGTACACAGATACGCAGTATTTT.

The chain uses TRBV13 and TRBJ2-1, with a possible D match to TRBD2 (7 bases). Germline assignment: CDR1 PRHDT and CDR2 FYEKMQ (reference sequence). V shed 5 bases and J shed 6 bases, with 14 bases lying between them. CDR3 length: 14 residues. As DNA, the CDR3 is TGTGCCAGCAGCCTCCACAGGGAGGGCAATGAGCAGTTCTTC. This encodes CASSLHREGNEQFF.

This chain connects TRBV6-5 to TRBJ1-6; D might be TRBD1 (5 bases). The ends were cut back, 6 bases at V and 2 bases at J, with 11 bases in the middle. Germline V gives CDR1 MNHEY, CDR2 SVGAGI. This CDR3 spans 15 amino acids. The CDR3: CASSLQDPYNSPLHF. CDR3 nucleotide sequence: TGTGCCAGCAGCCTACAGGACCCCTATAATTCACCCCTCCACTTT.

DNA for the CDR3: TGTGCCAGCAGCCTATCCGGGAGCGGCGAGGGAGAGCAGTACTTC. Translated: CASSLSGSGEGEQYF. The chain joins TRBV13 to TRBJ2-5, with a tentative D call TRBD2 (6 bases). Germline CDR1 is PRHDT and CDR2 is FYEKMQ (reference sequence). V lost 5 bases, J lost 11 bases, and 24 bases lay in between. The CDR3 contains 15 residues.

The gene calls are TRBV28 and TRBJ2-3; TRBD1 is a possible D gene (6 bases). The CDR3 length is 13 residues. CDR1 is MDHEN and CDR2 is SYDVKM in the germline V gene. With 5 bases removed from V and 5 bases from J, the gap between germline ends came to 11 bases. The DNA of the CDR3 is TGTGCCAGCAGTCGAACAGGGAAAGATACGCAGTATTTT. Its protein is CASSRTGKDTQYF.

The chain has TRBV6-5 and TRBJ2-7; TRBD1 might be the D (6 bases). This CDR3 contains 14 residues. Between the trimmed V and J ends, which lost 6 bases and 7 bases, there was a span of 19 bases. The germline V gene encodes CDR1 MNHEY and CDR2 SVGAGI. CDR3 in amino acids: CASRPVFDRREQYF. The CDR3 DNA reads TGTGCCAGCAGGCCCGTCTTCGACAGGCGTGAGCAGTACTTC.

V usage is TRBV3-1 and J usage is TRBJ2-1, with 8 bases aligning to TRBD2. This CDR3 has 17 amino acids. V lost 4 bases to trimming and J lost 0 bases; unmatched junction nucleotides: 8. Germline CDR1 LGHDT, CDR2 YNNKEL (reference sequence). The CDR3 region has the DNA TGTGCCAGCAGCCTAACGCGCGGGGGGAGCTCCTACAATGAGCAGTTCTTC. Translated: CASSLTRGGSSYNEQFF.

This clonotype was detected a few times. The chain recombines TRBV20-1 with TRBJ2-1; TRBD2 matches 8 bases. The V and J ends lost 6 bases and 2 bases, in that order; junction bases with no gene match: 12. The CDR3 has 16 residues. Germline V gene data show CDR1 as DFQATT and CDR2 as SNEGSKA (reference sequence). The CDR3 loop reads CSARGLGWVPYNEQFF. The CDR3 DNA is TGCAGTGCCAGGGGACTAGGGTGGGTTCCCTACAATGAGCAGTTCTTC.

This clonotype has more than one count but fewer than ten. The chain uses TRBV2 and TRBJ2-3, with a tentative D call TRBD2 (6 bases). Between the trimmed V and J ends, which lost 5 bases and 2 bases, there was a span of 14 bases. Germline V lookup: CDR1 SNHLY, CDR2 FYNNEI. CDR3 length: 15 amino acids. The CDR3: CASSPWAGLTDTQYF. CDR3 sequence (DNA): TGTGCCAGCAGTCCATGGGCGGGACTCACAGATACGCAGTATTTT.

This clonotype was recorded many times. The chain combines TRBV29-1 with TRBJ2-5; 7 nucleotides align to TRBD1. This CDR3 has 14 amino acids. The ends lost 3 bases at V and 2 bases at J; junction bases unmatched: 6. In germline, CDR1 is SQVTM, CDR2 ANQGSEA. CDR3 loop: CSVERDSPQETQYF. The CDR3 bases are TGCAGCGTTGAGAGGGACAGTCCACAAGAGACCCAGTACTTC. Full variable domain (missing parts from reference TRBV29-1 and TRBJ2-5): SAVISQKPSRDICQRGTSLTIQCQVDSQVTMMFWYRQQPGQSLTLIATANQGSEATYESGFVIDKFPISRPNLTFSTLTVSNMSPEDSSIYLCSVERDSPQETQYFGPGTRLLVL.

With respect to this clonotype: Sequence at one end of the junction differs from germline and may be a read error. The CDR3 reads CASSNPDAQYF. Here the CDR3 DNA reads TGTGCCAGCAGTAATCCAGATGCGCAGTATTTT. The rearrangement uses TRBV12-3 or TRBV12-4 and TRBJ2-3; D remains unclear. The CDR3 consists of 11 residues.